This TCR beta chain comes out of a study of monozygotic twins with inflammatory bowel disease (dated by TCRdb to about 2019). For the wider study: A total of around 30 monozygotic twin pairs were included in the full study, comprising nine German pairs (four IBD-concordant, five IBD-discordant) and 19 IBD-discordant Danish pairs. Each individual had, on average, about 151 000 unique TCRalpha sequences and 181 000 unique TCRbeta sequences available for analysis. Within discordant pairs, disease-associated traits were sought mainly by comparing IBD patients with their genetically identical healthy co-twins.

From each donor, a roughly 2.3 ml peripheral blood sample was collected into PAXgene tubes and stored at -80 degrees C. Without any T cell sorting, total RNA was extracted from whole blood using the PAXgene blood miRNA kit on an automated QIAcube. Peripheral blood from monozygotic twin pairs who were concordant or discordant for inflammatory bowel disease underwent deep TCRalpha and TCRbeta repertoire profiling using unique molecular barcoding. Smoking habits were recorded for all twin pairs, and each individual was classified as a current, former or never smoker. As for this clonotype: Its antigen is unknown.

General conclusions and limits of the study: Repertoire similarity did not differ between concordant and discordant twins, which could be due to limited statistical power. Distinction between different T cell subtypes could not be achieved in the analysis. Because patients were on differing immunosuppressive treatments, the repertoires may have picked up extra background noise and inter-individual variability. Compared with healthy twins, IBD patients shared fewer clonotypes with other individuals, and the difference was most pronounced in patients with signs of disease activity. TCRbeta repertoire diversity, by inverse Simpson index, was decreased in IBD patients compared with their healthy co-twins. The results gave no support for a single strong signal or clonotype linked to IBD.

Libraries were constructed by 5' RACE. Preparation of each TCR library used about 3,200 ng of total RNA. For each sample, cDNA synthesis with SMARTScribe reverse transcriptase was split into eight separate reactions. Unique molecular identifiers containing a 6-nucleotide sample barcode were introduced through template switching during cDNA synthesis. TCRalpha and TCRbeta cDNA was amplified by two nested PCRs of 16 and 9 cycles, with bead purification after each PCR. Before amplification, the cDNA was treated with uracil DNA-glycosylase and purified using the QIAquick PCR purification kit. The second PCR was the step at which Illumina TruSeq-compatible adapters and sample-specific barcodes were added. Library quality and concentration were checked on TapeStation and Qubit, and libraries were pooled at approximately 5 ng each. The pooled libraries were sequenced with 2 x 100 bp reads and custom sequencing primers on an Illumina HiSeq2500 single-index Rapid Run. Regarding the original processing steps: PCR and sequencing errors were corrected by UMI-based consensus assembly using MiGEC version 1.2.6. MiXCR version 2.1.1 was used to carry out V(D)J alignment, clonotype assembly and CDR3 extraction. To normalise gene usage, clonotype sharing and MAIT/NKT TCR abundance, the top 1000, 10 000 and 20 000 clonotypes in each sample were analysed. Diversity was computed as the inverse Simpson index with the vegan R package after downsampling to 27 000 UMIs. Paired Mann-Whitney U tests on discordant twin pairs were used, with Benjamini-Hochberg multiple-testing correction. TCRdb reprocessed the raw reads; every CDR3 protein sequence is a single record, and DNA is not supplied. It is TCRdb's table, rather than the study itself, that gives the V and J calls and clone size. This sample's listing comprises some 200,000 distinct CDR3 sequences. The ten largest clones capture 1.6% of the sample.

CDR1 and CDR2, per the germline V gene, are SGHVS and FNYEAQ. Counted from cysteine to phenylalanine, this CDR3 has 14 amino acids. Only the protein is available. The V gene is TRBV7-6 and the J gene is TRBJ2-1; with no DNA, the TCRdb D assignment of TRBD2 cannot be verified. Sequencing input: blood. The sequence came from a human donor with ulcerative colitis or Crohn's disease, or a healthy co-twin of an affected twin (not recorded which). The CDR3 region reads CASSLAQPPGEQFF.